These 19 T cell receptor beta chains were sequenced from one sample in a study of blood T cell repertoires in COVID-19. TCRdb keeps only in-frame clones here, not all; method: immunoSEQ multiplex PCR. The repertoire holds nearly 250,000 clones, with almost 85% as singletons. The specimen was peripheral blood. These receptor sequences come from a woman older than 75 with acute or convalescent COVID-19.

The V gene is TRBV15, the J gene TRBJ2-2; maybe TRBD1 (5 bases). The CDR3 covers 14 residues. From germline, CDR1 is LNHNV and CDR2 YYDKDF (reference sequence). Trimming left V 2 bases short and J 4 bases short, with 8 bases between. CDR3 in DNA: TGTGCCACCAGCAGACAGGGAAGCACCGGGGAGCTGTTTTTT. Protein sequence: CATSRQGSTGELFF.

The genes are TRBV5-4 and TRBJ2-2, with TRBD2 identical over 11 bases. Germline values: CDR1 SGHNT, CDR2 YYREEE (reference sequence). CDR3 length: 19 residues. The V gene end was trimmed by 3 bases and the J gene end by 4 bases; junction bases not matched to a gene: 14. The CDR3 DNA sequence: TGTGCCAGCAGCTGGAAAACGGGACTAGCGGCATCGAGCACCGGGGAGCTGTTTTTT. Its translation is CASSWKTGLAASSTGELFF.

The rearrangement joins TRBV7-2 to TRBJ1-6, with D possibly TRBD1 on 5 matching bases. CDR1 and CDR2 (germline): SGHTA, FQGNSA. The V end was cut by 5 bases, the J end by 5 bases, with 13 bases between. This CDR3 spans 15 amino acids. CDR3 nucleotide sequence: TGTGCCAGCAGCCGTGCCGGGGGGGATAATTCACCCCTCCACTTT. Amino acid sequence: CASSRAGGDNSPLHF.

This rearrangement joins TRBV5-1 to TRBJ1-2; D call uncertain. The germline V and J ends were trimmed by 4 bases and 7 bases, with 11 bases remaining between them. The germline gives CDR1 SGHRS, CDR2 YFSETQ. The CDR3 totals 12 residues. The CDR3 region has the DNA TGCGCCAGCAGCCCGGAGAGTAGTGGCTACACCTTC. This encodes CASSPESSGYTF.

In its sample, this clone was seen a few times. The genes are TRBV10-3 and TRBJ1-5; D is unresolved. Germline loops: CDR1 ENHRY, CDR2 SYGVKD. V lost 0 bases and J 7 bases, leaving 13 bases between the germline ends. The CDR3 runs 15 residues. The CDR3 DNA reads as TGTGCCATCAGTGAGTCTGAGAACAGCGGGCAGCCCCAGCATTTT. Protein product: CAISESENSGQPQHF.

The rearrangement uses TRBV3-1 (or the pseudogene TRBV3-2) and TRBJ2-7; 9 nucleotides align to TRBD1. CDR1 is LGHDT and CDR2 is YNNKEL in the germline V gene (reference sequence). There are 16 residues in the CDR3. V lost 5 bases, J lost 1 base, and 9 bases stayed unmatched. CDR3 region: CASSARTGALSYEQYF. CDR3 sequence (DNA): TGTGCCAGCAGCGCCCGGACAGGGGCCCTTTCCTACGAGCAGTACTTC.

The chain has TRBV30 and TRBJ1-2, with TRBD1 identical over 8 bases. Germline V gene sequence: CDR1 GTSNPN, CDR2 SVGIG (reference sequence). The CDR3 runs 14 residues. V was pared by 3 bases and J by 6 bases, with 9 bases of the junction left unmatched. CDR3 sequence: CAWRGPGTGDGYTF. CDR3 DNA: TGTGCCTGGAGGGGTCCCGGGACAGGTGATGGCTACACCTTC.

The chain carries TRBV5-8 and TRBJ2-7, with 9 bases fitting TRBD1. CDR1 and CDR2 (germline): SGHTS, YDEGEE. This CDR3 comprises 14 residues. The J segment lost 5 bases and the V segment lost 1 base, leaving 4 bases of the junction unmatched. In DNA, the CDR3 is TGTGCCAGCAGCTTGTTACAGGGGGCGGACGAGCAGTACTTC. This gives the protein CASSLLQGADEQYF.

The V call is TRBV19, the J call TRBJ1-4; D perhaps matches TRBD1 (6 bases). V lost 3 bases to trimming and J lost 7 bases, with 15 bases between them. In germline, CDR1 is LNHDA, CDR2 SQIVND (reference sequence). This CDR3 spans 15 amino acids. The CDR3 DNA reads TGTGCCAGTAGTATCGCAGGGGCTGCGGGTGAAAAACTGTTTTTT. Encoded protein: CASSIAGAAGEKLFF.

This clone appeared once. CDR3 in DNA: TGTGCCGCAGGCAGGCTTGACTATGGCTACACCTTC. Translation: CAAGRLDYGYTF. The rearrangement joins TRBV6-6 to TRBJ1-2; no clear D gene. CDR3 length: 12 residues. Trimming stripped 11 bases from V and 3 bases from J, with 13 bases between. CDR1 is MNHNY, CDR2 SVGAGI, per germline (reference sequence).

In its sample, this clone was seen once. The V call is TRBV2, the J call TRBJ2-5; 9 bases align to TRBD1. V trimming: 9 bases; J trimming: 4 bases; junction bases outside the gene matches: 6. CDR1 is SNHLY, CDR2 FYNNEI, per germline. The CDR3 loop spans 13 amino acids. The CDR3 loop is CARRDRAAETQYF. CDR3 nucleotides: TGTGCCAGGAGGGACAGGGCGGCAGAGACCCAGTACTTC.

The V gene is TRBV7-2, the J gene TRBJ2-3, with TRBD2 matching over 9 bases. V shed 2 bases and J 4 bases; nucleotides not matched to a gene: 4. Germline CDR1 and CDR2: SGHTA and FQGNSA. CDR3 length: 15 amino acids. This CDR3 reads CASSLFQRGADTQYF. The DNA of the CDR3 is TGTGCCAGCAGCTTATTCCAGCGGGGGGCAGATACGCAGTATTTT.

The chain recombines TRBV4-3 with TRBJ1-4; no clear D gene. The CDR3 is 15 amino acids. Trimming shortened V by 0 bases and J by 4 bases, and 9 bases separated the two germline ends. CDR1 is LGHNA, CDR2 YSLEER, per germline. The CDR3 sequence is CASSQEQAYNEKLFF. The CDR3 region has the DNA TGCGCCAGCAGCCAAGAGCAGGCCTATAATGAAAAACTGTTTTTT.

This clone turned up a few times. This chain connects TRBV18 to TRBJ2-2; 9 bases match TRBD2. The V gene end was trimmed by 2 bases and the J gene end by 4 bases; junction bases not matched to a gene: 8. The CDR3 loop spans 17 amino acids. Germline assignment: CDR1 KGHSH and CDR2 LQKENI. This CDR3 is CASSPEGSGRTTGELFF. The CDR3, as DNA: TGTGCCAGCTCACCAGAGGGGAGCGGGAGGACCACCGGGGAGCTGTTTTTT. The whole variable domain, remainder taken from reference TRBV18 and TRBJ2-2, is NAGVMQNPRHLVRRRGQEARLRCSPMKGHSHVYWYRQLPEEGLKFMVYLQKENIIDESGMPKERFSAEFPKEGPSILRIQQVVRGDSAAYFCASSPEGSGRTTGELFFGEGSRLTVL.

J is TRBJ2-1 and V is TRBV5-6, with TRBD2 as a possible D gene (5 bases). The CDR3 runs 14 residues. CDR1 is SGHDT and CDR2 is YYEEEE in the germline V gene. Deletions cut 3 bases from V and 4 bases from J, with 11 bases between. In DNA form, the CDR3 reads TGTGCCAGCAGCTCCCGCCGGGGTTACAATGAGCAGTTCTTC. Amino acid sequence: CASSSRRGYNEQFF.

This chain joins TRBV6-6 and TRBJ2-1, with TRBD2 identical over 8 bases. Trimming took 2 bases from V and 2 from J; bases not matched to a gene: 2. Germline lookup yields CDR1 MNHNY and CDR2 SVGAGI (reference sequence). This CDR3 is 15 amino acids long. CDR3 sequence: CASSYRGGTYNEQFF. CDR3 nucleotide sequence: TGTGCCAGCAGTTACCGGGGGGGCACCTACAATGAGCAGTTCTTC.

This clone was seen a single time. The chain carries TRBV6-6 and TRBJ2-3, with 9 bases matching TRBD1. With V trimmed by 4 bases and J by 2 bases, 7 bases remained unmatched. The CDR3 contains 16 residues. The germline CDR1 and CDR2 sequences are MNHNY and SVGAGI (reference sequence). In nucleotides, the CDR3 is TGTGCCAGCAGTTCCGGGACAGGGAGTTCCACAGATACGCAGTATTTT. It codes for CASSSGTGSSTDTQYF.

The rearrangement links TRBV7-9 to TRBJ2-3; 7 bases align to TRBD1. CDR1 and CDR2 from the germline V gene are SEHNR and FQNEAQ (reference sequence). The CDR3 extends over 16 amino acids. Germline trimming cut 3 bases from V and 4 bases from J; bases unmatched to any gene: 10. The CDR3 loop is CASSLGRGNVADTQYF. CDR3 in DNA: TGTGCCAGCAGCTTGGGCAGGGGGAATGTGGCAGATACGCAGTATTTT.

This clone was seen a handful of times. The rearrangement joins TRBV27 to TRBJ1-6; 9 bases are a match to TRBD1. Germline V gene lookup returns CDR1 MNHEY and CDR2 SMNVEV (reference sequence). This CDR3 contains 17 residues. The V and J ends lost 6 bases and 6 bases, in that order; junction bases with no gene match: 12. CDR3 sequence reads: CASSPGTGNFFNSPLHF. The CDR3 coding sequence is TGTGCCAGCAGCCCCGGGACAGGGAATTTTTTTAATTCACCCCTCCACTTT.